The next 22 T cell receptor beta chains were all read from a single sample in a study of memory B cells and T cells in multiple sclerosis. After stimulus-free culture, autoproliferating CFSE-dim and non-proliferating CFSE-high T cells were sequenced separately. Pooled replicate wells came from about 50 million CFSE-labeled PBMCs cultured less than nine days without stimulus. The repertoire was sequenced with immunoSEQ multiplex PCR; TCRdb's copy has only in-frame clones and lacks some. The top ten clones hold around 1.1% of a sample with over 35,000 clones, over 75% of them seen once. These TCRs' antigens remain unknown. Sample: PBMCs from blood kept in culture. The receptors derive from a human donor with multiple sclerosis.

Written as DNA, the CDR3 is TGTGCCAGCAGCCAAGAGGGGGCTAGCGGGGGATCAGAGACCCAGTACTTC. It codes for CASSQEGASGGSETQYF. This chain uses TRBV4-2 with TRBJ2-5, with 10 bases matching TRBD2. Trimming removed 0 bases from V and 4 bases from J; junction bases left unmatched: 8. The CDR3 runs 17 residues. CDR1 is LGHNA, CDR2 YNFKEQ, per germline.

The V gene is TRBV5-4, the J gene TRBJ1-5; D remains unclear. This CDR3 is 18 amino acids long. Looked up from germline, CDR1 is SGHNT and CDR2 is YYREEE (reference sequence). The V and J ends lost 5 bases and 4 bases respectively, with 25 bases between them. The CDR3 spells CASRGNREPTSMNQPQHF. The CDR3 DNA is TGTGCCAGCAGGGGGAACCGGGAACCGACCTCTATGAATCAGCCCCAGCATTTT.

The chain has TRBV27 and TRBJ1-2; D is undetermined. The CDR3 consists of 13 residues. Germline CDR1 MNHEY, CDR2 SMNVEV (reference sequence). V lost 3 bases, J lost 0 bases, and 5 bases lay in between. The CDR3 reads CASSFQANYGYTF. The CDR3 nucleotides read TGTGCCAGCAGTTTTCAAGCTAACTATGGCTACACCTTC.

The gene calls are TRBV20-1 and TRBJ2-7, with D maybe TRBD1 (6 bases). Trimming removed 6 bases at V and 3 bases at J, with 9 bases between. The CDR3 totals 11 residues. Germline V gene lookup returns CDR1 DFQATT and CDR2 SNEGSKA (reference sequence). CDR3 sequence (DNA): TGCAGTGCATCGGACAGCTACGAGCAGTACTTC. Its protein product is CSASDSYEQYF.

This clone has only one observation. This chain links TRBV15 with TRBJ2-2; 10 bases are shared with TRBD1. The trim removed 0 bases at V and 3 bases at J, leaving 4 bases unmatched. This CDR3 contains 17 residues. The germline gives CDR1 LNHNV, CDR2 YYDKDF (reference sequence). Here the CDR3 reads CATSRDLGQGHTGELFF. The CDR3 bases are TGTGCCACCAGCAGAGATCTGGGACAGGGGCACACCGGGGAGCTGTTTTTT.

The rearrangement joins TRBV5-3 to TRBJ2-7; D not certain. TRBV5-3 has ORF status, its function being uncertain. Trimming left V 3 bases short and J 0 bases short, with 10 bases between. The CDR3 is made up of 14 amino acids. The DNA of the CDR3 is TGTGCCAGAAGCTCTGCCGCCCCCTCCTACGAGCAGTACTTC. This encodes CARSSAAPSYEQYF.

DNA for the CDR3: TGTGCCAGCATCGATAATCGACAGGGTTACACTGAAGCTTTCTTT. Its translation: CASIDNRQGYTEAFF. The chain links TRBV7-8 to TRBJ1-1; 7 bases are a match to TRBD1. Germline CDR1 is SGHVS and CDR2 is FQNEAQ. The CDR3 totals 15 residues. Trimming removed 7 bases from V and 3 bases from J; junction bases left unmatched: 11.

This clone occurred a few times. V and J are TRBV18 and TRBJ1-6; 7 bases are shared with TRBD1. The J segment lost 10 bases and the V segment lost 8 bases, leaving 8 bases of the junction unmatched. Germline CDR1 KGHSH, CDR2 LQKENI. CDR3 length: 13 amino acids. The CDR3 loop reads CASTQGHGSPLHF. CDR3 DNA: TGTGCCAGCACACAGGGGCACGGATCACCCCTCCACTTT.

The genes are TRBV18 and TRBJ2-3, with 15 bases lining up with TRBD2. Germline V gene sequence: CDR1 KGHSH, CDR2 LQKENI. The CDR3 is 17 amino acids. Trimming took 2 bases from V and 3 from J; bases not matched to a gene: 3. CDR3 bases: TGTGCCAGCTCACCAGACGGGACTAGCGGGGGGACAGATACGCAGTATTTT. Encoded protein: CASSPDGTSGGTDTQYF.

V and J are TRBV28 and TRBJ2-7; a possible D gene is TRBD2 (6 bases). The CDR3 runs 17 residues. Germline loops: CDR1 MDHEN, CDR2 SYDVKM. Trimming cost V 6 bases and J 6 bases, with 27 bases left between them. This CDR3 is CASSPLLPGVHGFEQYF. CDR3 bases: TGTGCCAGCAGCCCCTTACTGCCGGGGGTACACGGATTCGAGCAGTACTTC.

V and J are TRBV5-1 and TRBJ2-2; 9 nucleotides align to TRBD1. V lost 1 base, J lost 5 bases, and 3 bases stayed unmatched. The CDR3 consists of 15 residues. CDR1 and CDR2 from the germline V gene are SGHRS and YFSETQ. CDR3 residues: CASSLSQGATGELFF. The CDR3 nucleotides read TGCGCCAGCAGCTTGTCACAGGGGGCGACCGGGGAGCTGTTTTTT.

The V call is TRBV20-1, the J call TRBJ2-7; possibly TRBD2 for D (5 bases). This CDR3 region has 11 residues. Germline-derived CDR1 and CDR2 are DFQATT and SNEGSKA (reference sequence). The CDR3: CSARASKEQYF. CDR3 coding DNA: TGCAGCGCGAGGGCTAGTAAGGAGCAGTACTTC.

The CDR3 protein is CASRAQGYRREKLFF. The CDR3 region has the DNA TGCGCCAGTAGGGCGCAGGGTTACAGGCGTGAAAAACTGTTTTTT. The chain couples TRBV5-1 to TRBJ1-4; maybe TRBD1 (5 bases). The CDR3 runs 15 residues. Germline assignment: CDR1 SGHRS and CDR2 YFSETQ. Trimming cost V 8 bases and J 7 bases, with 21 bases left between them.

This rearrangement joins TRBV7-8 to TRBJ2-3; D call uncertain. Looked up from germline, CDR1 is SGHVS and CDR2 is FQNEAQ. The CDR3 loop spans 13 amino acids. V was shortened by 6 bases and J by 1 base, with 8 bases between the two germline ends. CDR3 residues: CASRTRGTDTQYF. The CDR3 DNA follows: TGTGCCAGCAGGACCCGGGGCACAGATACGCAGTATTTT.

The chain is built from TRBV4-3 and TRBJ1-6; D gene ambiguous. Trimming shortened V by 1 base and J by 13 bases, and 14 bases separated the two germline ends. This CDR3 has 14 residues. Looked up from germline, CDR1 is LGHNA and CDR2 is YSLEER. CDR3 amino acids: CASSQGQDRSPLHF. The CDR3 DNA reads TGCGCCAGCAGCCAAGGTCAAGATAGGAGCCCCCTCCACTTT.

The rearrangement links TRBV28 to TRBJ1-6; tentative D call: TRBD1 (6 bases). V lost 2 bases and J lost 7, with 9 bases in between. CDR3 length: 14 amino acids. Germline CDR1 reads MDHEN; CDR2 reads SYDVKM. The CDR3 loop reads CASSLSQGNSPLHF. The CDR3 DNA sequence: TGTGCCAGCAGTTTAAGTCAGGGGAATTCACCCCTCCACTTT. The full variable domain, in which reference TRBV28 and TRBJ1-6 provide the parts outside the CDR3, is DVKVTQSSRYLVKRTGEKVFLECVQDMDHENMFWYRQDPGLGLRLIYFSYDVKMKEKGDIPEGYSVSREKKERFSLILESASTNQTSMYLCASSLSQGNSPLHFGNGTRLTVT.

The chain has TRBV6-5 and TRBJ1-5; D is ambiguous. Germline V CDR1 and CDR2: MNHEY, SVGAGI. V lost 4 bases and J 3 bases, leaving 7 bases between the germline ends. This CDR3 is 13 amino acids long. CDR3 in amino acids: CASSSYFNQPQHF. CDR3 DNA: TGTGCCAGCAGTTCCTACTTCAATCAGCCCCAGCATTTT.

This chain uses TRBV20-1 with TRBJ1-1, with a possible D match to TRBD1 (6 bases). The CDR3 contains 11 residues. V was clipped by 6 bases and J by 5 bases, with 10 bases between them. Germline-derived CDR1 and CDR2 are DFQATT and SNEGSKA (reference sequence). CDR3 region: CSAERGTEAFF. CDR3 in DNA: TGCAGTGCGGAGAGGGGGACTGAAGCTTTCTTT.

This sequence joins TRBV19 and TRBJ2-7, with D unresolved. The germline gives CDR1 LNHDA, CDR2 SQIVND (reference sequence). The V end lost 2 bases, the J end lost 2 bases, and 10 bases lay between the germline ends. There are 14 residues in the CDR3. DNA for the CDR3: TGTGCCAGTAGTATAAGCAGTCCTACCTACGAGCAGTACTTC. Translated, it gives CASSISSPTYEQYF.

This chain links TRBV6-1 with TRBJ1-2, with a possible D match to TRBD1 (6 bases). The CDR3 contains 15 residues. Germline values: CDR1 MNHNS, CDR2 SASEGT. V lost 1 base and J 3 bases, leaving 12 bases between the germline ends. The DNA for the CDR3 is TGTGCCAGCAGTGAAGGGACAGCTACGGACTATGGCTACACCTTC. It is translated as CASSEGTATDYGYTF.

The rearrangement uses TRBV6-1 and TRBJ1-5; no firm D call. Trimming left V 6 bases short and J 1 base short, with 7 bases between. CDR1 is MNHNS and CDR2 is SASEGT in the germline V gene. The CDR3 contains 13 residues. In DNA form, the CDR3 reads TGTGCCAGCAGGGGCTTCAGCAATCAGCCCCAGCATTTT. It is translated as CASRGFSNQPQHF.

The chain employs TRBV11-2 and TRBJ1-2; no clear D. Per the germline V gene, CDR1 is SGHAT and CDR2 is FQNNGV. There are 15 residues in the CDR3. The V end lost 4 bases, the J end lost 2 bases, and 14 bases lay between the germline ends. CDR3 sequence (DNA): TGTGCCAGCAGCTCAGTGGGGTACACGAACTATGGCTACACCTTC. It codes for CASSSVGYTNYGYTF.